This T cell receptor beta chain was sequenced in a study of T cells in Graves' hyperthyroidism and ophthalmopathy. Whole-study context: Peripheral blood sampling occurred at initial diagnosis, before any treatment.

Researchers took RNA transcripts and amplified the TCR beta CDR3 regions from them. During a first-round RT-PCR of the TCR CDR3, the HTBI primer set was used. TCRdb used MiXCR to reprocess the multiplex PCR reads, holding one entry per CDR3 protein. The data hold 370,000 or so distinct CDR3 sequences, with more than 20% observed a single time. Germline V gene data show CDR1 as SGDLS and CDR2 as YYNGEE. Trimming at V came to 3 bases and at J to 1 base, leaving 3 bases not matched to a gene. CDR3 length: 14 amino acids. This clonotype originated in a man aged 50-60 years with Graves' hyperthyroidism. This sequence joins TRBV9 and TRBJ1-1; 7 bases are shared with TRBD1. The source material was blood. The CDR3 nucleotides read TGTGCCAGCAGCGGGGACAGTACGAACACTGAAGCTTTCTTT. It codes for CASSGDSTNTEAFF.